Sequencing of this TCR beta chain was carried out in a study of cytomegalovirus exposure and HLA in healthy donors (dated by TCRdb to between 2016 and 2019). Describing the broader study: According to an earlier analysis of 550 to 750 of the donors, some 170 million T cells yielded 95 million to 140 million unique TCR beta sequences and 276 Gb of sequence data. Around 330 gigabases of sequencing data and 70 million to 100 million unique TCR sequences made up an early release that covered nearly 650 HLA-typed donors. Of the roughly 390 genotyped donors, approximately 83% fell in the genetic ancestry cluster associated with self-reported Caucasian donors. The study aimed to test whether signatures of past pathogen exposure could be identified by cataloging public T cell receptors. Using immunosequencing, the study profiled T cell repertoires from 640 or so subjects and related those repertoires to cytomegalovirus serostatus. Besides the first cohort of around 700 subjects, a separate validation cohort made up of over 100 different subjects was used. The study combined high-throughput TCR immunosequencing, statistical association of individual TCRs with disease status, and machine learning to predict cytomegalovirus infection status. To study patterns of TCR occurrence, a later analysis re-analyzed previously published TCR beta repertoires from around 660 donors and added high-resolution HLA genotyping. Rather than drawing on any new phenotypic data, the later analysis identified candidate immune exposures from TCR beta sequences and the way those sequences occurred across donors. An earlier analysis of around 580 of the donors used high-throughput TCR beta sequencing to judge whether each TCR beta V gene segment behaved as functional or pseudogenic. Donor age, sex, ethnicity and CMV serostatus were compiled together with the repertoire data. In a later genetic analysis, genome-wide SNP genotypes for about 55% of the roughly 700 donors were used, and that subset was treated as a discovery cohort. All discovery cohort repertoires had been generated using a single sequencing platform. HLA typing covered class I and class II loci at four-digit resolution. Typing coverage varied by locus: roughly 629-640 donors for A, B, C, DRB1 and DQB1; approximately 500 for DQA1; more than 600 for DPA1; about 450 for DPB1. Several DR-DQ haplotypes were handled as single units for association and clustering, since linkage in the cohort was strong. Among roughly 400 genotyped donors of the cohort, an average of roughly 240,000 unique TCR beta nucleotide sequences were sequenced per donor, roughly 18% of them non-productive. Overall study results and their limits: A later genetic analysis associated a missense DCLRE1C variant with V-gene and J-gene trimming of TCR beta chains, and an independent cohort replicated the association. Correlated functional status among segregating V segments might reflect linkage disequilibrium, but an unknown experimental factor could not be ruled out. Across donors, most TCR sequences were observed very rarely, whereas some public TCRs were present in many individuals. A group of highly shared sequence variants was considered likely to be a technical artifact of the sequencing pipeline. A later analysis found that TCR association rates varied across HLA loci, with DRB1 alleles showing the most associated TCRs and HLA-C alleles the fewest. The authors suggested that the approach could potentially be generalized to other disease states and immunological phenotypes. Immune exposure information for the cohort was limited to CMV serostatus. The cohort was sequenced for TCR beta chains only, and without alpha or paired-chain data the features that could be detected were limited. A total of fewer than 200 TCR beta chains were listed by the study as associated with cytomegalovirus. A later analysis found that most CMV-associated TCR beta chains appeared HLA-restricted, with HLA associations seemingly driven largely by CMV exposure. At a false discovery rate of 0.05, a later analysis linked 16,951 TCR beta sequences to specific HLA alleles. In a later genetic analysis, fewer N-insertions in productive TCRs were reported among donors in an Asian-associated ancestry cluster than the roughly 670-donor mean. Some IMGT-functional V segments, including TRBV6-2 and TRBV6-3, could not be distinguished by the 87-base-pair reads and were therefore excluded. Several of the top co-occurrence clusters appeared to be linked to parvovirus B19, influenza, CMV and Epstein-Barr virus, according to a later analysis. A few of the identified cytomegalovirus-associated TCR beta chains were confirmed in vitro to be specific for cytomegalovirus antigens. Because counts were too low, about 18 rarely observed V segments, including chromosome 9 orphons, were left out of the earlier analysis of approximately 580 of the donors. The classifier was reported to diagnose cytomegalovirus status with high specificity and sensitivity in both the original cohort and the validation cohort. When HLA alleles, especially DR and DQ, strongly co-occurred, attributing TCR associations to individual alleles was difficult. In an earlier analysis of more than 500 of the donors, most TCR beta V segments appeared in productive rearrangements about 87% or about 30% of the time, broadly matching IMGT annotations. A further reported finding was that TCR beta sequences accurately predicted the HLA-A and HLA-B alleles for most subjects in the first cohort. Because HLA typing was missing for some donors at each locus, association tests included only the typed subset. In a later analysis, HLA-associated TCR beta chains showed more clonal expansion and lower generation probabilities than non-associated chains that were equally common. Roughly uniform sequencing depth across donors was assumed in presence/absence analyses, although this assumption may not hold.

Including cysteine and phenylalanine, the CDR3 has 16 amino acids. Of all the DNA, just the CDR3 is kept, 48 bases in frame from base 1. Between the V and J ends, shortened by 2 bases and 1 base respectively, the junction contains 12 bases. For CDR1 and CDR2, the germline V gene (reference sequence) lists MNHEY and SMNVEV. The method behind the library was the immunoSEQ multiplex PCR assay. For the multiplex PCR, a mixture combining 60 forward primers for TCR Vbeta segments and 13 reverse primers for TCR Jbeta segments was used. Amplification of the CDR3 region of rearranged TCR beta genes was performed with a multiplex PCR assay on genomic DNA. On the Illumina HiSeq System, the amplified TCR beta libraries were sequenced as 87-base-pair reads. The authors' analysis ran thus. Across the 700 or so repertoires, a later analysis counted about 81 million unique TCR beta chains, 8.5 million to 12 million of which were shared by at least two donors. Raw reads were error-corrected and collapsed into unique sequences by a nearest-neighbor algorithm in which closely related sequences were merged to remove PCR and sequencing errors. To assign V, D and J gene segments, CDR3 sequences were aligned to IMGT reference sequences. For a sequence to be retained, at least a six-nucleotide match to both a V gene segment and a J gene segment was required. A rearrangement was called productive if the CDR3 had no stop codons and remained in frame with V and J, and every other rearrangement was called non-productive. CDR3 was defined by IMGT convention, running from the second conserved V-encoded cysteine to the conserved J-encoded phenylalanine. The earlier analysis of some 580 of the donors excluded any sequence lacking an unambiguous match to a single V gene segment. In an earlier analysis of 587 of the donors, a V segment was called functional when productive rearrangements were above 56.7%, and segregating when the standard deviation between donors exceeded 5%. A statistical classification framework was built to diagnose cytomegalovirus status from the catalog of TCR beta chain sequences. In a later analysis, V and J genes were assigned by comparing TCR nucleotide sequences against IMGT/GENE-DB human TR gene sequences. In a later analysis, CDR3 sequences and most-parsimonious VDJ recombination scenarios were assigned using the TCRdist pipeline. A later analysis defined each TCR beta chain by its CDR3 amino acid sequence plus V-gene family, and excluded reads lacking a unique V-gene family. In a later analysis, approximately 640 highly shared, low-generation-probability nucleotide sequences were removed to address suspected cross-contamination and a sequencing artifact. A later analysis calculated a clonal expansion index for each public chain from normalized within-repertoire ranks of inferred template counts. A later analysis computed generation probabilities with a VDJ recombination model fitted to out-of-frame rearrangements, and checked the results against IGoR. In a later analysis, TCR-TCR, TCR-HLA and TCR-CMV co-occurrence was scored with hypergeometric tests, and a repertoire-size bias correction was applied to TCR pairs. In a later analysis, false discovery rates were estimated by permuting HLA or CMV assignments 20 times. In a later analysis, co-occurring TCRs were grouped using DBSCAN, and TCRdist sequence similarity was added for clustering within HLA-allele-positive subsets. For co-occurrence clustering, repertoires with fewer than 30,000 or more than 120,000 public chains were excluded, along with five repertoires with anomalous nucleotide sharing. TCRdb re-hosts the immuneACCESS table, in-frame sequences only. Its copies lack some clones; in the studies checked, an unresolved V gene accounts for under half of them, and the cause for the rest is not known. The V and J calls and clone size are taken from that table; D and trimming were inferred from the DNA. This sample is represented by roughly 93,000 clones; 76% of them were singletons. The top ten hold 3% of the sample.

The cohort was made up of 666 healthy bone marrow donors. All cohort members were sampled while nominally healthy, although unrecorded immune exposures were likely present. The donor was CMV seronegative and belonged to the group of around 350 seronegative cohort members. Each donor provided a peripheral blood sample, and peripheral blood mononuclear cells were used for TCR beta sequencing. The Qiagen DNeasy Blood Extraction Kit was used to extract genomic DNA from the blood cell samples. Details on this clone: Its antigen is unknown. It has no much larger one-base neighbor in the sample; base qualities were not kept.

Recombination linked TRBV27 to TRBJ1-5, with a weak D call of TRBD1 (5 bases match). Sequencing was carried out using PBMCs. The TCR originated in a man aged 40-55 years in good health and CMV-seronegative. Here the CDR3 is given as CASSLVGGTSNQPQHF. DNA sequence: TGTGCCAGCAGTTTAGTCGGGGGTACAAGCAATCAGCCCCAGCATTTT.